Each of the 17 T cell receptor beta chains below was sequenced from the same sample in a study of blood T cell repertoires in COVID-19. Clones were read by immunoSEQ multiplex PCR, and TCRdb kept only the in-frame ones, dropping some. In the table there are just under 55,000 clones, 90% to 95% of which are singletons. The specimen was peripheral blood. The receptor source for this set is a man aged 45-65 years with acute or convalescent COVID-19.

The chain is built from TRBV29-1 and TRBJ1-2, with D hard to call. The V gene's germline CDR1 is SQVTM and CDR2 ANQGSEA. The CDR3 has 15 residues. V shed 5 bases and J shed 5 bases, with 21 bases lying between them. CDR3 bases: TGCAGCGTTCGGACCGGGGTTACGGGAGGATATGGCTACACCTTC. The encoded protein is CSVRTGVTGGYGYTF. The complete variable domain, with remaining parts taken from reference TRBV29-1 and TRBJ1-2, reads SAVISQKPSRDICQRGTSLTIQCQVDSQVTMMFWYRQQPGQSLTLIATANQGSEATYESGFVIDKFPISRPNLTFSTLTVSNMSPEDSSIYLCSVRTGVTGGYGYTFGSGTRLTVV.

The V and J genes are TRBV6-5 and TRBJ2-2; D is unclear. In germline, CDR1 is MNHEY, CDR2 SVGAGI. This CDR3 is built from 14 residues. V was clipped by 6 bases and J by 2 bases, with 10 bases between them. CDR3 loop: CASSLDFNTGELFF. For the CDR3, the DNA is TGTGCCAGCAGCCTTGACTTCAACACCGGGGAGCTGTTTTTT.

J is TRBJ1-5 and V is TRBV19, with D tentatively TRBD1 (5 bases). Germline-derived CDR1 and CDR2 are LNHDA and SQIVND (reference sequence). The length of the CDR3 is 13 residues. V was trimmed by 10 bases and J by 2 bases, leaving 12 bases between them. Here the CDR3 reads CATRDRGNQPQHF. Written as DNA, the CDR3 is TGTGCCACCAGGGATCGGGGCAATCAGCCCCAGCATTTT.

The chain is built from TRBV6-2 or TRBV6-3 and TRBJ2-7; TRBD1 is a possible D gene (5 bases). V lost 5 bases to trimming and J lost 4 bases, with 18 bases between them. Germline CDR1 and CDR2: MNHEY and SVGEGT. This CDR3 region has 15 residues. The CDR3 is CASSGSGIGQYEQYF. Here the CDR3 DNA reads TGTGCCAGCAGTGGATCCGGCATCGGACAATACGAGCAGTACTTC.

The genes are TRBV5-1 and TRBJ1-1; TRBD1 matches 7 bases. Trimming cost V 0 bases and J 7 bases; bases outside gene matches: 3. Per germline, CDR1 SGHRS and CDR2 YFSETQ. The CDR3 totals 13 residues. The CDR3 bases are TGCGCCAGCAGCTTGGGGGACAGCAATGAAGCTTTCTTT. This sequence encodes CASSLGDSNEAFF.

This chain joins TRBV7-9 and TRBJ1-2; 8 nucleotides line up with TRBD1. Per the germline V gene, CDR1 is SEHNR and CDR2 is FQNEAQ (reference sequence). This CDR3 is 11 amino acids long. The V gene end was trimmed by 9 bases and the J gene end by 7 bases; junction bases not matched to a gene: 4. DNA of the CDR3: TGTGCCAGTGGACAGGGATCTGGCTACACCTTC. It specifies CASGQGSGYTF.

This chain uses TRBV28 with TRBJ1-5, with TRBD1 matching 8 bases. Germline V CDR1 and CDR2: MDHEN, SYDVKM. This CDR3 comprises 13 residues. The V segment lost 6 bases and the J segment 7 bases; nucleotides outside the gene matches: 5. This CDR3 is CASSRQGSQPQHF. The CDR3 region has the DNA TGTGCCAGCAGCCGACAGGGGAGCCAGCCCCAGCATTTT.

The chain has TRBV5-8 and TRBJ2-5, with D possibly TRBD1 on 5 matching bases. Trimming took 2 bases from V and 1 from J, leaving 12 bases between them. The CDR3 is 15 amino acids. CDR1 and CDR2 from the germline V gene are SGHTS and YDEGEE. The CDR3 nucleotides read TGTGCCAGCAGCTTAGTAACAAGGGGCCAAGAGACCCAGTACTTC. This codes for CASSLVTRGQETQYF.

This clone has more than one count but fewer than ten. The chain combines TRBV4-1 with TRBJ2-3, with TRBD2 identical over 8 bases. The CDR3 length is 14 residues. Germline-derived CDR1 and CDR2 are MGHRA and YSYEKL. V shed 4 bases, J shed 5 bases, and the junction held 5 bases outside the gene matches. The DNA for the CDR3 is TGCGCCAGCAGCCTCGAGCGGGAGTTAGATACGCAGTATTTT. Translated, it gives CASSLERELDTQYF.

The gene calls are TRBV6-2 or TRBV6-3 and TRBJ1-5; weak D call: TRBD1 (5 bases). This CDR3 is 20 amino acids long. Germline lookup yields CDR1 MNHEY and CDR2 SVGEGT. Deletions cut 0 bases from V and 4 bases from J, with 25 bases between. CDR3 amino acids: CASSYSPWEGGDLWNQPQHF. The DNA for the CDR3 is TGTGCCAGCAGTTACTCTCCCTGGGAGGGAGGGGACTTATGGAATCAGCCCCAGCATTTT.

The chain has TRBV27 and TRBJ2-7; TRBD2 aligns across 8 bases. The trim removed 5 bases at V and 2 bases at J, leaving 11 bases unmatched. The germline CDR1 and CDR2 sequences are MNHEY and SMNVEV (reference sequence). The CDR3 is 16 residues long. This CDR3 is CASSPPGVAGPYEQYF. The CDR3 DNA is TGTGCCAGCAGTCCCCCGGGGGTAGCGGGGCCCTACGAGCAGTACTTC.

This clone was counted once. This chain connects TRBV7-8 to TRBJ1-1; D gene ambiguous. CDR3 length: 11 residues. Deletions cut 10 bases from V and 3 bases from J, with 9 bases between. Germline CDR1 SGHVS, CDR2 FQNEAQ. For the CDR3, the DNA is TGTGCCACCTCGGTCGACACTGAAGCTTTCTTT. Residues: CATSVDTEAFF.

This chain uses TRBV7-9 with TRBJ2-2, with D possibly being TRBD1 (5 bases). Trimming shortened V by 0 bases and J by 0 bases, and 11 bases separated the two germline ends. CDR1 SEHNR and CDR2 FQNEAQ come from the germline V gene (reference sequence). The length of the CDR3 is 17 residues. DNA for the CDR3: TGTGCCAGCAGCTTAGCGTTGGGGCCTTCGAACACCGGGGAGCTGTTTTTT. It specifies CASSLALGPSNTGELFF.

In its sample, this clone was seen once. The genes are TRBV5-1 and TRBJ2-3; possible D gene TRBD2, 5 bases. The CDR3 contains 16 residues. The ends were cut back, 0 bases at V and 0 bases at J, with 11 bases in the middle. Germline V gene sequence: CDR1 SGHRS, CDR2 YFSETQ. The CDR3 DNA is TGCGCCAGCAGCTTGGGGCTAGGCGGGAGCACAGATACGCAGTATTTT. Encoded protein: CASSLGLGGSTDTQYF. Based on the CDR3 plus reference TRBV5-1 and TRBJ2-3, the full variable domain is KAGVTQTPRYLIKTRGQQVTLSCSPISGHRSVSWYQQTPGQGLQFLFEYFSETQRNKGNFPGRFSGRQFSNSRSEMNVSTLELGDSALYLCASSLGLGGSTDTQYFGPGTRLTVL.

The V and J genes are TRBV28 and TRBJ2-4; maybe TRBD1 (7 bases). From germline, CDR1 is MDHEN and CDR2 SYDVKM. The CDR3 runs 14 residues. V shed 6 bases and J shed 6 bases, with 15 bases lying between them. The CDR3 nucleotides read TGTGCCAGCAGCGCCACCAGGGGGGTAAACATTCAGTACTTC. It translates to CASSATRGVNIQYF.

The gene calls are TRBV5-8 and TRBJ1-1; 7 bases are a match to TRBD1. CDR3 length: 13 residues. The V segment lost 3 bases and the J segment 3 bases; nucleotides outside the gene matches: 2. CDR1 SGHTS and CDR2 YDEGEE come from the germline V gene. In nucleotides, the CDR3 is TGTGCCAGCAGCTCCGACAGGGACACTGAAGCTTTCTTT. As protein: CASSSDRDTEAFF.

The chain combines TRBV24-1 with TRBJ1-5; 9 bases line up with TRBD1. CDR1 and CDR2 (germline): KGHDR, SFDVKD. CDR3 length: 16 amino acids. Trimming took 3 bases from V and 7 from J; bases not matched to a gene: 9. The CDR3 region is CATSDQQGAVGQPQHF. The CDR3 DNA sequence: TGTGCCACCAGTGATCAACAGGGGGCCGTGGGCCAGCCCCAGCATTTT.